This TCR beta chain originates from a study of T cell repertoires in cytomegalovirus infection. The germline gives CDR1 SGHTA, CDR2 FQGNSA. V lost 1 base, J lost 3 bases, and 6 bases stayed unmatched. The CDR3 is 16 residues long. TCRdb redid the calling of the reads with MiXCR, one entry per CDR3 protein. The table has 150,000 to 200,000 distinct CDR3 sequences, roughly 9% seen once. Study outcomes and limitations: The ex vivo response was dominated by HLA-C-restricted CMV-specific TCR beta clonotypes. Of the TCR beta families, the public ones yielded a cumulative frequency that identified carriers of CMV plus the relevant HLA.

To note about this clonotype: Its antigen is not identified.

The V gene is TRBV7-2, the J gene TRBJ2-3; 8 nucleotides align to TRBD2. This clonotype was obtained from a human donor in good health (CMV status not recorded). Some clones in this sample may be carry-over from other donors' samples. Sequencing was carried out using PBMCs. The CDR3 region has the DNA TGTGCCAGCAGCTTAGTAGGGCTAGCGGGTACAGATACGCAGTATTTT. This codes for CASSLVGLAGTDTQYF.